Presented here are 30 T cell receptor beta chains from one specimen sequenced in a study of cytomegalovirus exposure and HLA in healthy donors. Primers included in the PCR were 60 Vbeta and 13 Jbeta primers. TCRdb's copy holds only in-frame clones and misses some; the assay was immunoSEQ multiplex PCR. Of about 120,000 clones listed, roughly 66% are singletons. The sample comprised PBMCs. Source of these receptors: a man aged 18 to 30 in good health and CMV-seronegative.

CDR3 DNA: TGTGCCAGCAGCTTTGGAGCTAGCGGGAAAGGGACGCAGTATTTT. Translated: CASSFGASGKGTQYF. This chain connects TRBV7-2 to TRBJ2-3, with 9 bases matching TRBD2. Trimming at V came to 3 bases and at J to 9 bases, leaving 10 bases not matched to a gene. The CDR3 sequence is 15 residues long. Germline loops: CDR1 SGHTA, CDR2 FQGNSA.

The J gene is TRBJ1-6, the V gene TRBV7-2, with 7 bases matching TRBD1. The CDR3 contains 15 residues. Germline V gene lookup returns CDR1 SGHTA and CDR2 FQGNSA. The J segment lost 9 bases and the V segment lost 4 bases, leaving 9 bases of the junction unmatched. CDR3 nucleotide sequence: TGTGCCAGCAGCTACAGGGGATTCGACTCTTCACCCCTCCACTTT. Translated: CASSYRGFDSSPLHF.

V and J are TRBV9 and TRBJ1-1; no definite D call. The V and J ends lost 0 bases and 3 bases respectively, with 6 bases between them. The CDR3 has 13 amino acids. CDR1 and CDR2 (germline): SGDLS, YYNGEE. DNA for the CDR3: TGTGCCAGCAGCGTAGACGCGGACACTGAAGCTTTCTTT. Translating gives CASSVDADTEAFF.

The chain joins TRBV9 to TRBJ2-5; a possible D gene is TRBD2 (5 bases). Trimming stripped 0 bases from V and 5 bases from J, with 11 bases between. CDR1 and CDR2 from the germline V gene are SGDLS and YYNGEE. This CDR3 has 14 residues. In DNA form, the CDR3 reads TGTGCCAGCAGCGTAGATAGGACTCGGGAGACCCAGTACTTC. This codes for CASSVDRTRETQYF.

V and J are TRBV7-2 and TRBJ2-7; 8 positions match TRBD1. This CDR3 comprises 14 residues. The V segment lost 3 bases and the J segment 2 bases; nucleotides outside the gene matches: 3. The germline V gene has CDR1 SGHTA and CDR2 FQGNSA. The CDR3 loop reads CASSFGTGPYEQYF. CDR3 sequence (DNA): TGTGCCAGCAGCTTCGGGACAGGCCCCTACGAGCAGTACTTC.

The gene calls are TRBV15 and TRBJ2-5; 7 positions agree with TRBD2. J gave up 2 bases and V 3 bases, and 3 bases lay outside the gene matches. The germline CDR1 and CDR2 sequences are LNHNV and YYDKDF (reference sequence). The CDR3 extends over 14 amino acids. Here the CDR3 DNA reads TGTGCCACCAGCAGGGGGGAGGGGCAAGAGACCCAGTACTTC. It translates to CATSRGEGQETQYF.

The chain links TRBV15 to TRBJ2-1, with D tentatively TRBD2 (5 bases). The germline V and J ends were trimmed by 0 bases and 5 bases, with 17 bases remaining between them. The CDR3 runs 17 residues. Germline V CDR1 and CDR2: LNHNV, YYDKDF (reference sequence). CDR3 sequence reads: CATSREVWELTHNEQFF. The CDR3 DNA follows: TGTGCCACCAGCAGAGAGGTGTGGGAGTTGACGCACAATGAGCAGTTCTTC.

This clone was seen a single time. The gene calls are TRBV5-8 and TRBJ1-5, with D maybe TRBD1 (5 bases). The CDR3 consists of 15 residues. Germline values: CDR1 SGHTS, CDR2 YDEGEE. V lost 4 bases and J 2 bases, leaving 13 bases between the germline ends. Here the CDR3 reads CASSPGDLGNQPQHF. In nucleotides, the CDR3 is TGTGCCAGCAGCCCCGGGGACTTAGGCAATCAGCCCCAGCATTTT.

The chain links TRBV2 to TRBJ2-1, with TRBD2 as a possible D gene (6 bases). V was cut by 6 bases and J by 2 bases, with 14 bases left in between. Germline CDR1 reads SNHLY; CDR2 reads FYNNEI. There are 15 residues in the CDR3. The CDR3 sequence is CASRVPGLTYNEQFF. DNA of the CDR3: TGTGCCAGCAGGGTTCCGGGACTGACCTACAATGAGCAGTTCTTC.

This rearrangement joins TRBV15 to TRBJ2-1; maybe TRBD1 (7 bases). The germline CDR1 and CDR2 sequences are LNHNV and YYDKDF (reference sequence). The CDR3 runs to 14 residues. V was pared by 8 bases and J by 2 bases, with 13 bases between. CDR3 in DNA: TGTGCCACCCAGGGGGACTTGACCTACAATGAGCAGTTCTTC. This sequence encodes CATQGDLTYNEQFF.

The V gene is TRBV29-1, the J gene TRBJ1-1; weak D call: TRBD1 (5 bases). This CDR3 is 14 amino acids long. CDR1 and CDR2 from the germline V gene are SQVTM and ANQGSEA. V dropped 4 bases and J dropped 1 base, with 13 bases sitting between them. The CDR3 coding sequence is TGCAGCGTTGCGGCAGGGTGGGGGAACACTGAAGCTTTCTTT. This codes for CSVAAGWGNTEAFF. Full variable domain (remainder filled in from reference TRBV29-1 and TRBJ1-1): SAVISQKPSRDICQRGTSLTIQCQVDSQVTMMFWYRQQPGQSLTLIATANQGSEATYESGFVIDKFPISRPNLTFSTLTVSNMSPEDSSIYLCSVAAGWGNTEAFFGQGTRLTVV.

The J gene is TRBJ1-5, the V gene TRBV30; 9 nucleotides line up with TRBD1. CDR3 length: 16 residues. CDR1 and CDR2 (germline): GTSNPN, SVGIG (reference sequence). Trimming removed 1 base from V and 5 bases from J; junction bases left unmatched: 9. The DNA for the CDR3 is TGTGCCTGGAGTGGACGGACAGGGGATTTCTATCAGCCCCAGCATTTT. This encodes CAWSGRTGDFYQPQHF.

Here the CDR3 DNA reads TGTGCCAGCAGAGATCCTCCCCTCAGTGGCTACACCTTC. It translates to CASRDPPLSGYTF. The V and J genes are TRBV6-1 and TRBJ1-2; D remains ambiguous. Trimming cost V 6 bases and J 7 bases, with 15 bases left between them. CDR3 size: 13 residues. Per the germline V gene, CDR1 is MNHNS and CDR2 is SASEGT.

This clone was observed a single time. The junction shows a germline mismatch at one end, possibly a read error. DNA for the CDR3: TGTTCCAGCAGCCTCACAACAGGGAATAATGAAAAACTGTTTTTT. Encoded protein: CSSSLTTGNNEKLFF. This rearrangement joins TRBV5-4 to TRBJ1-4; a weak D match, TRBD1 (6 bases). In germline, CDR1 is SGHNT, CDR2 YYREEE (reference sequence). CDR3 length: 15 residues. Filled out from reference TRBV5-4 and TRBJ1-4, the complete variable domain reads ETGVTQSPTHLIKTRGQQVTLRCSSQSGHNTVSWYQQALGQGPQFIFQYYREEENGRGNFPPRFSGLQFPNYSSELNVNALELDDSALYLCSSSLTTGNNEKLFFGSGTQLSVL.

This chain joins TRBV7-9 and TRBJ2-7, with D possibly matching TRBD1 (7 bases). Germline loops: CDR1 SEHNR, CDR2 FQNEAQ (reference sequence). This CDR3 has 19 residues. The germline V and J ends were trimmed by 5 bases and 5 bases, with 31 bases remaining between them. CDR3 sequence reads: CASSEGAGGIEGGRHEQYF. CDR3 DNA: TGTGCCAGCAGCGAGGGGGCTGGGGGGATCGAAGGGGGGAGGCACGAGCAGTACTTC. The full variable domain, rest sourced from reference TRBV7-9 and TRBJ2-7, is DTGVSQNPRHKITKRGQNVTFRCDPISEHNRLYWYRQTLGQGPEFLTYFQNEAQLEKSRLLSDRFSAERPKGSFSTLEIQRTEQGDSAMYLCASSEGAGGIEGGRHEQYFGPGTRLTVT.

This clone occurred a few times. J is TRBJ1-5 and V is TRBV28; D not resolved. V was trimmed by 4 bases and J by 0 bases, leaving 13 bases between them. This CDR3 has 16 residues. Per germline, CDR1 MDHEN and CDR2 SYDVKM. In DNA form, the CDR3 reads TGTGCCAGCAGTTCCCCAAAAACAAGTAGCAATCAGCCCCAGCATTTT. Amino acid sequence: CASSSPKTSSNQPQHF. Full variable domain (rest looked up from reference TRBV28 and TRBJ1-5): DVKVTQSSRYLVKRTGEKVFLECVQDMDHENMFWYRQDPGLGLRLIYFSYDVKMKEKGDIPEGYSVSREKKERFSLILESASTNQTSMYLCASSSPKTSSNQPQHFGDGTRLSIL.

The chain combines TRBV27 with TRBJ2-5; tentatively, D is TRBD1 (5 bases). The CDR3 is 12 residues long. Germline CDR1 MNHEY, CDR2 SMNVEV (reference sequence). Trimming pared 3 bases from V and 5 bases from J, leaving 7 bases between. The CDR3 nucleotides are TGTGCCAGCAGTTTCCCAGGGGAGACCCAGTACTTC. Its translation is CASSFPGETQYF.

The gene calls are TRBV27 and TRBJ2-7; TRBD1 aligns across 7 bases. From germline, CDR1 is MNHEY and CDR2 SMNVEV (reference sequence). This CDR3 is 14 amino acids long. The J segment lost 6 bases and the V segment lost 2 bases, leaving 7 bases of the junction unmatched. The CDR3 coding sequence is TGTGCCAGCAGTTTACAGAGGGGGCTTGGCGAGCAGTACTTC. The encoded protein is CASSLQRGLGEQYF.

The chain recombines TRBV28 with TRBJ2-5, with D perhaps TRBD1 (7 bases). The CDR3 is 20 residues long. Trimming removed 3 bases at V and 3 bases at J, with 29 bases between. Looked up from germline, CDR1 is MDHEN and CDR2 is SYDVKM. The DNA of the CDR3 is TGTGCCAGCAGTTTCTCTGTAAGGAGGCAGGGGGGCTGGTGGGAAGAGACCCAGTACTTC. Protein product: CASSFSVRRQGGWWEETQYF.

This clone was seen a handful of times. The chain is built from TRBV4-1 and TRBJ2-2; 13 nucleotides line up with TRBD2. The CDR3 runs 17 residues. The germline gives CDR1 MGHRA, CDR2 YSYEKL. The junction had 8 bases not matched to a gene; V was cut back by 4 bases and J by 6 bases. CDR3 sequence reads: CASSPGLAGVMSGELFF. CDR3 DNA sequence: TGCGCCAGCAGCCCCGGACTAGCGGGAGTTATGTCCGGGGAGCTGTTTTTT.

This chain joins TRBV5-1 and TRBJ2-3; possibly TRBD2 for D (7 bases). Trimming left V 7 bases short and J 4 bases short, with 19 bases between. Germline V gene lookup returns CDR1 SGHRS and CDR2 YFSETQ. This CDR3 region has 15 residues. CDR3 sequence: CASSVPGGFADTQYF. In DNA, the CDR3 is TGCGCCAGCTCAGTCCCGGGGGGCTTCGCAGATACGCAGTATTTT. Complete variable domain (other parts from reference TRBV5-1 and TRBJ2-3): KAGVTQTPRYLIKTRGQQVTLSCSPISGHRSVSWYQQTPGQGLQFLFEYFSETQRNKGNFPGRFSGRQFSNSRSEMNVSTLELGDSALYLCASSVPGGFADTQYFGPGTRLTVL.

The chain joins TRBV7-9 to TRBJ2-2; D call uncertain. The CDR3 contains 11 residues. Germline assignment: CDR1 SEHNR and CDR2 FQNEAQ (reference sequence). V was pared by 7 bases and J by 5 bases, with 5 bases between. CDR3 DNA: TGTGCCAGCACCAGAACCGGGGAGCTGTTTTTT. Amino acid sequence: CASTRTGELFF.

The genes are TRBV19 and TRBJ1-1; 7 bases match TRBD1. There are 14 residues in the CDR3. After removal of 3 bases from V and 4 bases from J, the junction contained 5 bases not matched to a gene. Germline V lookup: CDR1 LNHDA, CDR2 SQIVND (reference sequence). The CDR3 nucleotides read TGTGCCAGTAGTATCCTACAGGGGCCCACTGAAGCTTTCTTT. This sequence encodes CASSILQGPTEAFF. Using reference TRBV19 and TRBJ1-1 for the parts outside the CDR3, the full variable domain is DGGITQSPKYLFRKEGQNVTLSCEQNLNHDAMYWYRQDPGQGLRLIYYSQIVNDFQKGDIAEGYSVSREKKESFPLTVTSAQKNPTAFYLCASSILQGPTEAFFGQGTRLTVV.

The V and J genes are TRBV6-1 and TRBJ2-3; 8 bases align to TRBD2. The CDR3 length is 16 residues. The V and J ends lost 4 bases and 1 base, in that order; junction bases with no gene match: 7. Germline assignment: CDR1 MNHNS and CDR2 SASEGT. CDR3 nucleotide sequence: TGTGCCAGCAGTGTAGCGGCTAGCGGGCGCACAGATACGCAGTATTTT. Translating gives CASSVAASGRTDTQYF.

The chain has TRBV9 and TRBJ2-1; 12 nucleotides align to TRBD2. The V segment lost 1 base and the J segment 7 bases; nucleotides outside the gene matches: 3. This CDR3 spans 15 amino acids. Germline V gene lookup returns CDR1 SGDLS and CDR2 YYNGEE. The DNA for the CDR3 is TGTGCCAGCAGCGTACTAGCGGGGGGGAAAAATGAGCAGTTCTTC. Its translation is CASSVLAGGKNEQFF.

The V call is TRBV2, the J call TRBJ2-5, with TRBD2 matching 16 bases. Germline CDR1 reads SNHLY; CDR2 reads FYNNEI. V trimming: 6 bases; J trimming: 5 bases; junction bases outside the gene matches: 9. The CDR3 runs to 17 residues. CDR3 in amino acids: CASRGGTSGRAEETQYF. The CDR3 DNA reads as TGTGCCAGCAGGGGGGGGACTAGCGGGAGGGCCGAGGAGACCCAGTACTTC.

As DNA, the CDR3 is TGTGCCAGCAGTTTACCGGGACAGGGTGAAAAACTGTTTTTT. Its protein product is CASSLPGQGEKLFF. The J gene is TRBJ1-4, the V gene TRBV28; 9 bases agree with TRBD1. J was trimmed by 7 bases and V by 2 bases; bases with no gene match: 2. The CDR3 spans 14 residues. Per germline, CDR1 MDHEN and CDR2 SYDVKM.

The chain joins TRBV10-2 to TRBJ1-2; TRBD1 matches at 9 bases. The germline V gene encodes CDR1 WSHSY and CDR2 SAAADI. The length of the CDR3 is 15 residues. The J segment lost 3 bases and the V segment lost 6 bases, leaving 8 bases of the junction unmatched. The CDR3 region has the DNA TGCGCCAGCAGCGACCCGGGACAGGGTTACTATGGCTACACCTTC. This translates into CASSDPGQGYYGYTF.

The J gene is TRBJ1-2, the V gene TRBV6-1; TRBD1 might be the D (5 bases). Germline values: CDR1 MNHNS, CDR2 SASEGT. V gave up 2 bases and J gave up 2 bases, with 21 bases separating them. The CDR3 has 18 residues. The CDR3 DNA follows: TGTGCCAGCAGTGAATTAAGGGGCAGGTCTGGTGGGAACTATGGCTACACCTTC. It translates to CASSELRGRSGGNYGYTF.

V and J are TRBV6-5 and TRBJ2-7, with TRBD1 matching 7 bases. Unmatched junction bases numbered 3, after V lost 5 bases and J lost 5 bases. CDR1 MNHEY and CDR2 SVGAGI come from the germline V gene. The CDR3 spans 12 residues. CDR3 loop: CASSHRGHEQYF. DNA for the CDR3: TGTGCCAGCAGTCACAGGGGCCACGAGCAGTACTTC.